This T cell receptor beta chain was observed in a study of cytomegalovirus exposure and HLA in healthy donors. About the study: An early release of data contained 80 million to 85 million unique TCRs, which came from HLA-typed donors.

60 Vbeta and 13 Jbeta primers were used in PCR. Original processing methods: Counted up in a later analysis, unique TCR beta chains came to about 80 million, with about 10 million shared. Profiled with immunoSEQ multiplex PCR; TCRdb holds only in-frame clones, not every one. V and J calls and clone size are given by that table; D and trimming were obtained from the DNA. The table lists 150,000 or so clones. As for this clone: Its antigen is still unknown.

The CDR3 covers 17 residues. Germline CDR1 is MNHEY and CDR2 is SMNVEV (reference sequence). The J segment lost 0 bases and the V segment lost 3 bases, leaving 7 bases of the junction unmatched. Study-wide findings and caveats: Indistinguishable V segments, including TRBV6-2 and TRBV6-3, were excluded. Through in vitro validation, three CMV-associated chains were shown to be specific for CMV antigens.

What was sequenced was PBMCs. The V gene is TRBV27, the J gene TRBJ2-1; 8 positions match TRBD2. This TCR came from a young man in good health and CMV-seronegative. CDR3 protein: CASSFHIGRASYNEQFF. The DNA of the CDR3 is TGTGCCAGCAGTTTCCACATCGGGAGGGCCTCCTACAATGAGCAGTTCTTC.